This T cell receptor beta chain was identified during a study of blood T cell repertoires in COVID-19 (dated by TCRdb to between 2020 and 2021). About the study as a whole: Samples covering the acute and convalescent phases of COVID-19 were provided by collaborators in the United States, Italy and Spain. The prospective study material was composed of cDNA or gDNA derived from T cells, B-cell-depleted T cells, or PBMCs. Subjects who had been exposed to COVID-19, were actively infected with it, or had recovered from it provided the deeply sampled blood TCRbeta repertoires that made up the dataset. The repertoires were made available in a free public database intended to serve as a resource for research on the immune response to SARS-CoV-2. The samples were drawn from two sources: the first 160 participants of the ongoing ImmuneRACE study, and 1,254 subjects contributed by 6 global collaborators. The sample metadata nearly always contained a de-identified subject ID, COVID-19 status, age in years and sex. Where available, HLA class I and class II types were obtained from metadata supplied by the sample provider rather than from assay-based typing.

The immunoSEQ Assay, a bias-controlled multiplex PCR, was used to amplify TCRbeta CDR3 regions from genomic DNA. On the study's bioinformatics: Within the assay, amplification of reference gene primers was used to estimate how many nucleated cells each sample contained. To quantify the absolute abundance of each unique TCRbeta CDR3 rearrangement, sequence reads were collapsed and filtered. For each sample, productive Simpson clonality was calculated by taking the square root of Simpson's diversity index across productive rearrangements. TCRdb mirrors the immuneACCESS table, restricted to in-frame sequences. Some clones are absent from its copies; in checked studies, under half trace to an unresolved V gene, and the reason for the others is unknown. V, J and clone size are taken as reported in that table, and D and trimming were inferred from the DNA itself. For this sample there are 91,000 or so clones; around nine tenths appear just once. The ten largest make up 15% of the sample.

Concerning this clone: The antigen it recognizes is unknown. No clone much larger than this one lies a single base away; base qualities are absent.

The CDR3 runs 15 amino acids, cysteine and phenylalanine included. Just CDR3 DNA is preserved here, 45 bases in frame from base 1. V is cut back by 2 bases and J by 7 bases, with 6 bases in the junction unmatched. Per the germline V gene (reference sequence), LGHDT is the CDR1 and YNNKEL is the CDR2. Collaborating institutions collected whole blood in K2EDTA tubes following their own protocols. For TCRbeta analysis, collaborators shipped samples as frozen whole blood, isolated PBMCs, or DNA extracted from either of those sample types. The paper as a whole reports these results and caveats: The amount of clinical and demographic metadata varied by source and participant and was provided uncurated.

The source of this sequence is a human donor in a cohort sampled during active COVID-19. The V gene is TRBV3-1 (or the pseudogene TRBV3-2) and the J gene is TRBJ2-1; TRBD2 aligns with 9 central bases. Input material: peripheral blood. The sequenced DNA is TGTGCCAGCAGCCAAATCTCTCTAGCGGGAAATGAGCAGTTCTTC. Its protein product is CASSQISLAGNEQFF.